This TCR beta chain is from a study of post-analysis software for immune sequencing data. On the study more broadly: Patients had relapsing-remitting, secondary progressive or progressive-relapsing multiple sclerosis; some lacked subtype.

Germline CDR1 SNHLY, CDR2 FYNNEI. The CDR3 has 16 residues. V was clipped by 8 bases and J by 5 bases, with 24 bases between them. Tagging with unique molecular identifiers was a feature of the TCR beta cDNA libraries. From the PCR reads, TCRdb called clonotypes with MiXCR, one entry per CDR3 protein. The data hold about 620,000 distinct CDR3 sequences, with around 40% observed a single time. Worth noting for this clonotype: What it binds is not known.

The study, taken as a whole, reports: Five TRBV segments were significantly more frequent in patients than in controls. TRBV5-6, TRBV5-1 and TRBV20-1 were among these segments.

This chain joins TRBV2 and TRBJ1-1, with D hard to call. The specimen was blood. The TCR originated in a girl between 5 and 17 years old with multiple sclerosis. This chain's CDR3 is CASPPEVLTRRTEAFF. Written as DNA, the CDR3 is TGTGCCAGCCCCCCAGAGGTTCTAACAAGGCGGACTGAAGCTTTCTTT.